The T cell receptor (beta chain) under discussion was sequenced for a study of T cells in tuberculosis. Across the study: IGRA-negative adolescents, IGRA-positive adolescents with latent tuberculosis and adults with active tuberculosis formed this South African cohort.

On average about 100,000 T cells per donor were immunosequenced. The V gene's germline CDR1 is SNHLY and CDR2 FYNNEI. This CDR3 has 14 residues. The V gene lost 8 bases and the J gene lost 7 bases, with 17 bases spanning the gap. Produced via immunoSEQ multiplex PCR; TCRdb's table is partial and in-frame only. The data contain about 32,000 clones, 94% of them singletons. V is TRBV2 and J is TRBJ1-4; the D gene is possibly TRBD1 (5 bases). Sample: PBMCs. This receptor was obtained from a donor aged 10-29 years with latent tuberculosis or without tuberculosis infection. The CDR3 here is CASVRAPGGEKLFF. The DNA of the CDR3 is TGTGCCAGCGTTAGAGCCCCGGGGGGTGAAAAACTGTTTTTT.